The sample holds a few counts of the clone carrying this T cell receptor beta chain. Via MiXCR, TCRdb re-called the RT-PCR reads, giving one row per CDR3 protein. The sample contains hundreds of thousands of distinct CDR3 sequences, 14% of which appear only once. The CDR3 runs to 13 residues. Trimming cost V 6 bases and J 7 bases; bases outside gene matches: 6. Germline lookup yields CDR1 MNHEY and CDR2 SVGAGI. This rearrangement joins TRBV6-5 to TRBJ2-1; TRBD1 agrees at 7 bases. This sequence originates from a female donor in good health, serving as a healthy control. Sequencing was done on a sample of memory CD4+ T cells from blood. The CDR3, as DNA: TGTGCCAGCAGGAAGGGGGCCCAAAATGAGCAGTTCTTC. Translation gives CASRKGAQNEQFF.